This TCR beta chain was recorded in a study of a mutant IDH1 vaccine in newly diagnosed glioma. Germline V lookup: CDR1 MGHRA, CDR2 YSYEKL. Trimming removed 5 bases from V and 5 bases from J; junction bases left unmatched: 6. This CDR3 comprises 13 residues. Points on this clone: The antigen is unknown.

Time point: week 47, end of study. A 20-mer mutant IDH1 peptide at 300 ug was injected subcutaneously with topical imiquimod. Assay: immunoSEQ multiplex PCR; the TCRdb copy retains only in-frame clones and omits some. The data contain around 50,000 clones, approximately 84% of them singletons. The V gene is TRBV4-1, the J gene TRBJ2-7, with TRBD1 matching over 7 bases. The sequence derives from a woman aged 25-40 years with glioma. Some clones in this sample may be carry-over from other donors' samples. The sample consisted of PBMCs, taken from a glioma patient whose treatment included an IDH1 peptide vaccine. The CDR3 DNA reads as TGCGCCAGCAGCGACGAAACAGGGGACGAGCAGTACTTC. This gives the protein CASSDETGDEQYF.